This TCR beta chain comes out of a study of blood T cell repertoires in COVID-19. Study context: The United States, Italy and Spain provided the acute and convalescent COVID-19 samples. Sources were T cells, B-cell-depleted T cells, or PBMCs; the material itself was cDNA or gDNA.

Comments on this clone: Mismatch with germline at one junction end may stem from a read error.

In the source study's methods: How many nucleated cells were present was estimated from reference gene primer amplification. TCRdb's table, derived via immunoSEQ multiplex PCR, lists solely in-frame clones and lacks some. V, J and clone size reflect that table, while D and trimming were determined from the DNA. The profile shows fewer than 55,000 clones, around 81% of them singletons. Seattle-derived patients entered the study during active infection and were followed longitudinally. This CDR3 has 14 amino acids. CDR1 SSHAT and CDR2 FNYEAQ come from the germline V gene (reference sequence). V gene TRBV7-7 combines with J gene TRBJ2-5; 11 bases match TRBD1. The sequenced sample was peripheral blood. The receptor comes from a woman of 80 years or more with COVID-19, enrolled during active disease. The CDR3 bases are TGTGCTAGCAGCCCAGGGACAGGGGGGGAGACCCAGTACTTC. This gives the protein CASSPGTGGETQYF.